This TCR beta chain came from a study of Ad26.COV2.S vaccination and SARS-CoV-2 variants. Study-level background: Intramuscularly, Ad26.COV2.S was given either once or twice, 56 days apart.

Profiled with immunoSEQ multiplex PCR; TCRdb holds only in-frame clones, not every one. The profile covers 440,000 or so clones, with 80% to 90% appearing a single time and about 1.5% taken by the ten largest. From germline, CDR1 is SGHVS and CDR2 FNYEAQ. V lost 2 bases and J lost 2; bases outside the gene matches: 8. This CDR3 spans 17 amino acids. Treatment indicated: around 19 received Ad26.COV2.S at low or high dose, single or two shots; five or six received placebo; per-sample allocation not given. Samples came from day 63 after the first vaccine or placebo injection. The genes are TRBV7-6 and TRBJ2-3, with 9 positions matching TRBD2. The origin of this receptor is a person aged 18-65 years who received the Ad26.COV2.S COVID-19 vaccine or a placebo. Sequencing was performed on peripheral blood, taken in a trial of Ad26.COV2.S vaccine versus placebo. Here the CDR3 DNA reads TGTGCCAGCAGCTTATGGCGCGGGGGGGCCGTCACAGATACGCAGTATTTT. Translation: CASSLWRGGAVTDTQYF.